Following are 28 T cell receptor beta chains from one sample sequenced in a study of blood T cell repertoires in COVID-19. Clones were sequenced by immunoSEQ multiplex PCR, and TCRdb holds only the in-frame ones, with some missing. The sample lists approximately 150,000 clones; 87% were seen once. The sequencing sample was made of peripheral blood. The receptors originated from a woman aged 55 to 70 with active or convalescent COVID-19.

The CDR3 spells CASSRWTGEMRETQYF. CDR3 DNA sequence: TGCGCCAGCAGCCGCTGGACAGGGGAGATGCGAGAGACCCAGTACTTC. This chain joins TRBV4-1 and TRBJ2-5; TRBD1 matches 9 bases. This CDR3 region has 16 residues. CDR1 is MGHRA, CDR2 YSYEKL, per germline. With 4 bases clipped from V and 4 bases from J, the junction kept 10 bases outside the gene matches.

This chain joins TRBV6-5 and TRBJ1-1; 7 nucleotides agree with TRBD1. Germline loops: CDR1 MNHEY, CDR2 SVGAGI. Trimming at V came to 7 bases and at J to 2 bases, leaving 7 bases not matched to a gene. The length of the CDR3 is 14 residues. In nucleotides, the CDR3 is TGTGCCAGCACGTCCCAGGGGGAAAACACTGAAGCTTTCTTT. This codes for CASTSQGENTEAFF.

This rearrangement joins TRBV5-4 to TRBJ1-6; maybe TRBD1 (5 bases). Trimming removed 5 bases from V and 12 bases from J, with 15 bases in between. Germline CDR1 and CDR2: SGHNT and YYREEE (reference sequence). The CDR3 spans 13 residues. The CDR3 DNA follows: TGTGCCAGCAGGTCTGACAGCTCAAAACCCCTCCACTTT. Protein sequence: CASRSDSSKPLHF.

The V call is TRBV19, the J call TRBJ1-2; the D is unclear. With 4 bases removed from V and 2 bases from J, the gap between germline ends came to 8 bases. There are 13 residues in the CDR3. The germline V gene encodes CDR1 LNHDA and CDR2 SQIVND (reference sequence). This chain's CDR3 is CASSNRGNYGYTF. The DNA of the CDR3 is TGTGCCAGTAGTAACCGAGGAAACTATGGCTACACCTTC.

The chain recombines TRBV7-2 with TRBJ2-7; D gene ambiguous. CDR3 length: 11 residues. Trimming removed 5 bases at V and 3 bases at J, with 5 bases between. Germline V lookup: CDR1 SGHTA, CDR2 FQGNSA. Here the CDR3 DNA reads TGTGCCAGCAGCATCAGCTACGAGCAGTACTTC. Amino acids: CASSISYEQYF.

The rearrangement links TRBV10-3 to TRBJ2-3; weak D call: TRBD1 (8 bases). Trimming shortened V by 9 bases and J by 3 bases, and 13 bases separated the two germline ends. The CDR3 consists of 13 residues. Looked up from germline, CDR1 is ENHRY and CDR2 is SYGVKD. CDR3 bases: TGTGCCATTACAGGGGGGGTTACAGATACGCAGTATTTT. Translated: CAITGGVTDTQYF.

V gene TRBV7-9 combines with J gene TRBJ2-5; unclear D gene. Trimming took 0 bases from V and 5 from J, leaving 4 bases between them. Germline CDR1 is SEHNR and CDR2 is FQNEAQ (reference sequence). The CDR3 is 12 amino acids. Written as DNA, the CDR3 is TGTGCCAGCAGCTTAGCTTCGGAGACCCAGTACTTC. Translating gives CASSLASETQYF.

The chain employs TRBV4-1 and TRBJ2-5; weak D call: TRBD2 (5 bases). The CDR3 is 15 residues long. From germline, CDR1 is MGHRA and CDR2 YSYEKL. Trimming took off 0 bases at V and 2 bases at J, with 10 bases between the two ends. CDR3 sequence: CASSQDLGRQETQYF. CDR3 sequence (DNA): TGCGCCAGCAGCCAAGATTTGGGGAGACAAGAGACCCAGTACTTC.

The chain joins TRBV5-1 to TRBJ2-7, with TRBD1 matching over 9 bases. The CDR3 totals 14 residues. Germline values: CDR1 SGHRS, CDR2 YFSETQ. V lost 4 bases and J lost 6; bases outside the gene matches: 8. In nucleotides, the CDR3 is TGCGCCAGCAGCCCCGGACAGGGGACACCCGAGCAGTACTTC. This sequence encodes CASSPGQGTPEQYF.

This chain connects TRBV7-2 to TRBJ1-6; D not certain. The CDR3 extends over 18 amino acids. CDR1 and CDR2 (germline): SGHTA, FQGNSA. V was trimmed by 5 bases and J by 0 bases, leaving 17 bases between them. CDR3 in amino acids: CASSQLSPGSSYNSPLHF. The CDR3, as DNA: TGTGCCAGCAGCCAATTAAGCCCGGGTAGCTCCTATAATTCACCCCTCCACTTT.

CDR3 sequence: CATSDRQGGTETQYF. The DNA of the CDR3 is TGTGCCACCAGTGACCGACAGGGGGGGACGGAGACCCAGTACTTC. The chain is built from TRBV24-1 and TRBJ2-5; 9 nucleotides line up with TRBD1. J gave up 5 bases and V 4 bases, and 7 bases lay outside the gene matches. The germline CDR1 and CDR2 sequences are KGHDR and SFDVKD. The CDR3 runs 15 residues.

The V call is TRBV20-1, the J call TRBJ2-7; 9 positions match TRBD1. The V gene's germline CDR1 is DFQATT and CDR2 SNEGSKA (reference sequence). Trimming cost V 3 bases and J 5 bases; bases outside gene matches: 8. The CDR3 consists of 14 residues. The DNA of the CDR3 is TGCAGTGCTAGTCTGGGACAGGGTTTAGACGAGCAGTACTTC. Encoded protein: CSASLGQGLDEQYF.

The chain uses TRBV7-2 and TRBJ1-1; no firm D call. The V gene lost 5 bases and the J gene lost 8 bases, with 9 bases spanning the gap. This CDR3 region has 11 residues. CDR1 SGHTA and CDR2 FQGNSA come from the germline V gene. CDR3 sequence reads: CASSPRLEAFF. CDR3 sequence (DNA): TGTGCCAGCAGCCCACGACTGGAAGCTTTCTTT.

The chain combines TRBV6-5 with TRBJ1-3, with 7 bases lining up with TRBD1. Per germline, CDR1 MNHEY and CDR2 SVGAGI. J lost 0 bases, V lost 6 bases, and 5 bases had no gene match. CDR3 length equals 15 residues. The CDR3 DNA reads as TGTGCCAGCAGGATGGACAGGAACTCTGGAAACACCATATATTTT. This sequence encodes CASRMDRNSGNTIYF.

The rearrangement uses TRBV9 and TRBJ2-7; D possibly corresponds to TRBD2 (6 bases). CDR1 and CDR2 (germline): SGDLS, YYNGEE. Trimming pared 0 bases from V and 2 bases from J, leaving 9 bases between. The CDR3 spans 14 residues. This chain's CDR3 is CASSVGGVPYEQYF. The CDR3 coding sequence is TGTGCCAGCAGCGTAGGCGGGGTCCCCTACGAGCAGTACTTC.

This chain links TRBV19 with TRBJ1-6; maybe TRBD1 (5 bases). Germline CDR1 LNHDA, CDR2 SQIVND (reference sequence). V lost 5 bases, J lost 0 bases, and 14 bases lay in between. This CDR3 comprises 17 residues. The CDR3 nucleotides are TGTGCCAGTAGTGCGGACACCTCGAGCTCCTATAATTCACCCCTCCACTTT. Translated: CASSADTSSSYNSPLHF. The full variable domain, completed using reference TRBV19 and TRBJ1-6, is DGGITQSPKYLFRKEGQNVTLSCEQNLNHDAMYWYRQDPGQGLRLIYYSQIVNDFQKGDIAEGYSVSREKKESFPLTVTSAQKNPTAFYLCASSADTSSSYNSPLHFGNGTRLTVT.

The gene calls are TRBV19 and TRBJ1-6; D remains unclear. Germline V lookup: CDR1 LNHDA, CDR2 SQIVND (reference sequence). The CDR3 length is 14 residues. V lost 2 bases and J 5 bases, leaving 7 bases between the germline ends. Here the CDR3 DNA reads TGTGCCAGTAGTATAAACAGAGATAATTCACCCCTCCACTTT. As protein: CASSINRDNSPLHF. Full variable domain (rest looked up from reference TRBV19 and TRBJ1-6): DGGITQSPKYLFRKEGQNVTLSCEQNLNHDAMYWYRQDPGQGLRLIYYSQIVNDFQKGDIAEGYSVSREKKESFPLTVTSAQKNPTAFYLCASSINRDNSPLHFGNGTRLTVT.

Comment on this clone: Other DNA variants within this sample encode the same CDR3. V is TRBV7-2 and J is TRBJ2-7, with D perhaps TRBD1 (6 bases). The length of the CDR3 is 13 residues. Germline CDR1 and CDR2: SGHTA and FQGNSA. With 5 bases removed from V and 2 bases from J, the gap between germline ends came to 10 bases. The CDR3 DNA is TGTGCCAGCAGCCCTACAGGGCCCTACGAGCAGTACTTC. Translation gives CASSPTGPYEQYF.

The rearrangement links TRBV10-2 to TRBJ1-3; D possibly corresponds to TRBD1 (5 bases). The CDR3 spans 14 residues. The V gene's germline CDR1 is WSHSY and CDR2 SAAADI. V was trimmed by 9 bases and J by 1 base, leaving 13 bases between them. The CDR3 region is CASSDSRSGNTIYF. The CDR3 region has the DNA TGCGCCAGTTCAGACAGCAGATCTGGAAACACCATATATTTT.

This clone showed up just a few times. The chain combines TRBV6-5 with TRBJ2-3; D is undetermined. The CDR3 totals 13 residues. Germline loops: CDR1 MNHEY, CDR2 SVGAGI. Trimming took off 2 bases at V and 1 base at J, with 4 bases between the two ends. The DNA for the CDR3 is TGTGCCAGCAGTTACCCAGGCACAGATACGCAGTATTTT. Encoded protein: CASSYPGTDTQYF.

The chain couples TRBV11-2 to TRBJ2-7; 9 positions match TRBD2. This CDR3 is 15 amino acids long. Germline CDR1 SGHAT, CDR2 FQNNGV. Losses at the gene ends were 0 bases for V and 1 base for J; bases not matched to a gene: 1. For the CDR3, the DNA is TGTGCCAGCAGCTTAGAAGCGGGGGGATCCTACGAGCAGTACTTC. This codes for CASSLEAGGSYEQYF.

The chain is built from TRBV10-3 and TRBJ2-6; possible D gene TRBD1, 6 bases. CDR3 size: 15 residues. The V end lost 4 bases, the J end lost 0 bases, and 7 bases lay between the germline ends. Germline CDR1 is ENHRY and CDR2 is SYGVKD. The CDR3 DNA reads TGTGCCATCAGTGTAGGGGGCTCTGGGGCCAACGTCCTGACTTTC. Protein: CAISVGGSGANVLTF.

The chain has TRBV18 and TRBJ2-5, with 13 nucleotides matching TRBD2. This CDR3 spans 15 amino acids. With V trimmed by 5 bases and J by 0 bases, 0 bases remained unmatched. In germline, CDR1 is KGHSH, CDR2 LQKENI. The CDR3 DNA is TGTGCCAGCTCAGGACTAGCGGGGGACCAAGAGACCCAGTACTTC. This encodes CASSGLAGDQETQYF.

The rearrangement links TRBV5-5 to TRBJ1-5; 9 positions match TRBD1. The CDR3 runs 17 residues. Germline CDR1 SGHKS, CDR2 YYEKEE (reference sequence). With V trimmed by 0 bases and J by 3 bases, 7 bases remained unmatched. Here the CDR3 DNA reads TGTGCCAGCAGCTTGGCCCCCGGACAGGGGAACAATCAGCCCCAGCATTTT. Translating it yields CASSLAPGQGNNQPQHF.

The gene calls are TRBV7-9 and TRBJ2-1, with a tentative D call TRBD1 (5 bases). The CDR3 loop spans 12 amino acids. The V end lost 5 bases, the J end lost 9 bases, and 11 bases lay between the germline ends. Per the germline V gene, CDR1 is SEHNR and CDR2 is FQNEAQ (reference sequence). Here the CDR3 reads CASSRQGSEQFF. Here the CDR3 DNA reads TGTGCCAGCAGCCGGCAGGGATCTGAGCAGTTCTTC.

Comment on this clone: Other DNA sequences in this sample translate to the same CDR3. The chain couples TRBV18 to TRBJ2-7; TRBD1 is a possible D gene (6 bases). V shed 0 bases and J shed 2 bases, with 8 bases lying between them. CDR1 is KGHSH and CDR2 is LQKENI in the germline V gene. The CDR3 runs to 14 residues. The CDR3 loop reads CASSPPGQPYEQYF. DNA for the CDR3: TGTGCCAGCTCACCACCGGGACAACCCTACGAGCAGTACTTC.

The chain's CDR3 is CATTGTGNTEAFF. Written as DNA, the CDR3 is TGTGCCACGACCGGGACAGGGAACACTGAAGCTTTCTTT. The V call is TRBV10-3, the J call TRBJ1-1; 8 nucleotides align to TRBD1. V lost 10 bases to trimming and J lost 1 base; unmatched junction nucleotides: 5. The CDR3 is made up of 13 amino acids. In germline, CDR1 is ENHRY, CDR2 SYGVKD.

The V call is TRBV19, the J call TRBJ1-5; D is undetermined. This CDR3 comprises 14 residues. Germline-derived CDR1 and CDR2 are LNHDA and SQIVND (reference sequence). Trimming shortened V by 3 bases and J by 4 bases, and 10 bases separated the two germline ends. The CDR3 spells CASSILWQNQPQHF. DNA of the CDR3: TGTGCCAGTAGTATTCTGTGGCAGAATCAGCCCCAGCATTTT.